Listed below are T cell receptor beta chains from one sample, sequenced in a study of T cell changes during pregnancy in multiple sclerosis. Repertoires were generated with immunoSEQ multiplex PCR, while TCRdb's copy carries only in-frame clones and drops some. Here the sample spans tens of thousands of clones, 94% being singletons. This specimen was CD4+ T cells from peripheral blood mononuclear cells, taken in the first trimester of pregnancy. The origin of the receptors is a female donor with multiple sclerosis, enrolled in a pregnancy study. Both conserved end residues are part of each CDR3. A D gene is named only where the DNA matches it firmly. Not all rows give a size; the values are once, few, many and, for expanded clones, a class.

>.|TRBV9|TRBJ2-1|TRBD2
TGTGCCAGCAGCGTGGCTAGCGGGGGGGGCTACAATGAGCAGTTCTTC
CASSVASGGGYNEQFF
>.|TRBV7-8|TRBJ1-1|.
TGTGCCAGCAGCTTAGTATCCTCTCGGGCTTTCTTT
CASSLVSSRAFF
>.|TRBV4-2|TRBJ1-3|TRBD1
TGTGCCAGCAGCCAAGGACAGGGGAGCTCTGGAAACACCATATATTTT
CASSQGQGSSGNTIYF
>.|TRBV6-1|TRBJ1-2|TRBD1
TGTGCCAGCAGTGGGGGACAGGCTCAAACTCTTGGCTACACCTTC
CASSGGQAQTLGYTF
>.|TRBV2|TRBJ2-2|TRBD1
TGTGCCAGCAGTGAAATGGCGATCCGGTTCGGGACAGGGGTGACCGGGGAGCTGTTTTTT
CASSEMAIRFGTGVTGELFF
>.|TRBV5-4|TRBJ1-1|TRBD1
TGTGCCAGCAGCCGAGGGGGCGAACACACTGAAGCTTTCTTT
CASSRGGEHTEAFF
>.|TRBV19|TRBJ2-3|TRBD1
TGTGCCAGTAGTATAGGTCAGGGGGCAGATACGCAGTATTTT
CASSIGQGADTQYF
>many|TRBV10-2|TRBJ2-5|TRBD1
TGCGCCAGCAGTGAGGACAGGGGGCGAGGGACCCAGTACTTC
CASSEDRGRGTQYF
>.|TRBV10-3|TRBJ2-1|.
TGTGCCATCAGTGAGAGGGGCACGGCAATAGGTGAGCAGTTCTTC
CAISERGTAIGEQFF
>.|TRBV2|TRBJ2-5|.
TGTGCCAGCAGTGTAATTTGGCGGGGTGGAGAGACCCAGTACTTC
CASSVIWRGGETQYF
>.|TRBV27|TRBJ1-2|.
TGTGCCAGCAGTCCTGGGGGCGGAAAGAGCGGCTACACCTTC
CASSPGGGKSGYTF
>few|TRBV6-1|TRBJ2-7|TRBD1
TGTGCCACTTTTTTACAGGGGGCTTCCCTCTACGAGCAGTACTTC
CATFLQGASLYEQYF
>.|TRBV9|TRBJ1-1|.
TGTGCCAGCAGCGTAGTTTCAGGGTTCGGCACTGAAGCTTTCTTT
CASSVVSGFGTEAFF
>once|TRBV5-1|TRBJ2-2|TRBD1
TGCGCCAGCAGCTTGGGGGGACAGGGGAACACCGGGGAGCTGTTTTTT
CASSLGGQGNTGELFF
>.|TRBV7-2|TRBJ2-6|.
TGTGCCAGCAGCTTAAGTGGGGCTTCGGGGGCCAACGTCCTGACTTTC
CASSLSGASGANVLTF
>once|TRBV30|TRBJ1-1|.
TGTGCCTGGAGTAGGGGGGGCCTGAACACTGAAGCTTTCTTT
CAWSRGGLNTEAFF
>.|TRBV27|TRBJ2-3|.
TGTGCCAGCAGTTTAAGGCGGGGACCAAGCACAGATACGCAGTATTTT
CASSLRRGPSTDTQYF
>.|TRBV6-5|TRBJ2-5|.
TGTGCCAGCAGTTACTCAATGTGGGGGCCGAAGACCCAGTACTTC
CASSYSMWGPKTQYF
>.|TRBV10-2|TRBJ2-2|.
TGCGCCAGCACGGGAAGGACGAACACCGGGGAGCTGTTTTTT
CASTGRTNTGELFF
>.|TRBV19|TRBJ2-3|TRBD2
TGTGCCAGTAGTCCCGGGAGGCAACTAGTCACAGATACGCAGTATTTT
CASSPGRQLVTDTQYF
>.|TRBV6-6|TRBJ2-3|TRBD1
TGTGCCAGCAGAAGGGGACAGGGGGGCACAGATACGCAGTATTTT
CASRRGQGGTDTQYF
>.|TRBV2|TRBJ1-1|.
TGTGCCAGCAATCAGGGAGGAACTGAAGCTTTCTTT
CASNQGGTEAFF
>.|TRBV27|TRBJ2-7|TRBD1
TGTGCCAGCAGTCGACAGGGGGGCTACGAGCAGTACTTC
CASSRQGGYEQYF
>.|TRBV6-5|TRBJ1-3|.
TGTGCCAGCAGTAGCGATACGGGAAACACCATATATTTT
CASSSDTGNTIYF
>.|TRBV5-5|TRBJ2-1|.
TGTGCCAGCAGCCAAAATCCTAGCGCCACTGGGTACAATGAGCAGTTCTTC
CASSQNPSATGYNEQFF
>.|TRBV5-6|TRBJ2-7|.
TGTGCCAGCAGGGTGGACAGTTCCTACGAGCAGTACTTC
CASRVDSSYEQYF
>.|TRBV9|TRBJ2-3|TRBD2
TGTGCCAGCAGCGCACGACTAGCGGGGACAGATACGCAGTATTTT
CASSARLAGTDTQYF
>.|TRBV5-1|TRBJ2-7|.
TGCGCCAGCAGCCCCCGGAGAGAAACTTCGGGCTCCTACGAGCAGTACTTC
CASSPRRETSGSYEQYF
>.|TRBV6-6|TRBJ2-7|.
TGTGCCAGCAGTTTTCCCGAGGGTAACTCCTACGAGCAGTACTTC
CASSFPEGNSYEQYF
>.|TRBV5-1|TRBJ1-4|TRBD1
TGCGCCAGCAGCTTGGAGAGGGGGCTGGGTAATGAAAAACTGTTTTTT
CASSLERGLGNEKLFF
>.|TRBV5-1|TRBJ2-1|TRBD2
TGCGCCAGCAGCTTGGAGCTAGCGGGGGCGGGGGAGCAGTTCTTC
CASSLELAGAGEQFF
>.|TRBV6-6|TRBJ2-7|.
TGTGCCAGCAGTTACTCGCGTCCAAACGAGCAGTACTTC
CASSYSRPNEQYF
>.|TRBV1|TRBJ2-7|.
TGCACCAGCAGCCATCCTCAGGGTTACGAGCAGTACTTC
CTSSHPQGYEQYF
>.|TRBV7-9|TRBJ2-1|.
TGTGCCAGCAGCTTTCAGGGAAGCGAGCAGTTCTTC
CASSFQGSEQFF
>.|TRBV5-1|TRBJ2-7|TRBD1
TGCGCCAGCAGCTTGGTTGGACAGGGTGAACACGAGCAGTACTTC
CASSLVGQGEHEQYF
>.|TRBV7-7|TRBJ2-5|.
TGTGCTAGCAGCTGGAGGGAGACCCAGTACTTC
CASSWRETQYF
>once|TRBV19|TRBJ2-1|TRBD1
TGTGCCAGTAGTATCTCCACAGGGGGCTTGTCTGACAATGAGCAGTTCTTC
CASSISTGGLSDNEQFF
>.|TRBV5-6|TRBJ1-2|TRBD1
TGTGCCAGCAGCATAGGACAGGATACTAACTATGGCTACACCTTC
CASSIGQDTNYGYTF
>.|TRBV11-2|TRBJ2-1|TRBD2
TGTGCCACCCAACTAGCGGGGGGCCGCGATGAGCAGTTCTTC
CATQLAGGRDEQFF
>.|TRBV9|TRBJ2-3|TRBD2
TGTGCCAGCAGGCCCGGCGGTATAGCGGGGAGTCGGAGCACAGATACGCAGTATTTT
CASRPGGIAGSRSTDTQYF
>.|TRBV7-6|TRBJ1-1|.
TGTGCCAGCAGCTTAGGGGGGAGGGACACTGAAGCTTTCTTT
CASSLGGRDTEAFF
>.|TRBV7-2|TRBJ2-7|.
TGTGCCAGCAGCAACTCGACTTTTAGCTCCTACGAGCAGTACTTC
CASSNSTFSSYEQYF
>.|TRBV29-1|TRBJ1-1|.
TGCAGCGTCCGACAGGAGATTAGGGACACTGAAGCTTTCTTT
CSVRQEIRDTEAFF
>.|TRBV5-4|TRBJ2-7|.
TGTGCCAGCAGGGAGCGTAGCTCCTACGAGCAGTACTTC
CASRERSSYEQYF
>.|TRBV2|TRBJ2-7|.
TGTGCCAGCAGTAAGGGGCGGGGTTCATCCTACGAGCAGTACTTC
CASSKGRGSSYEQYF
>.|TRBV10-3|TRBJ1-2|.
TGTGCCATCAGTGAGTCGGTGGGGAGCGGCTACACCTTC
CAISESVGSGYTF
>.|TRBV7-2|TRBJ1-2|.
TGTGCCAGCAGCCGCGGCCCGCTAACCACCTATGGCTACACCTTC
CASSRGPLTTYGYTF
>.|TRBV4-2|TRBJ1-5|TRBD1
TGTGCCAGCAGCCCCCAGCCGACAGGGGGCAATCAGCCCCAGCATTTT
CASSPQPTGGNQPQHF
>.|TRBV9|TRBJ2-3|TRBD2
TGTGCCAGCAGCCCTCGCCTAGCGGGGGGTATAACAGATACGCAGTATTTT
CASSPRLAGGITDTQYF
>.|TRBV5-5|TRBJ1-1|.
TGTGCCAGCAGCTTACAACAGGGCTTGAACACTGAAGCTTTCTTT
CASSLQQGLNTEAFF
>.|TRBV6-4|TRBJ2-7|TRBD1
TGTGCCAGCAAACGGGACAGGGGGCTCTACGAGCAGTACTTC
CASKRDRGLYEQYF